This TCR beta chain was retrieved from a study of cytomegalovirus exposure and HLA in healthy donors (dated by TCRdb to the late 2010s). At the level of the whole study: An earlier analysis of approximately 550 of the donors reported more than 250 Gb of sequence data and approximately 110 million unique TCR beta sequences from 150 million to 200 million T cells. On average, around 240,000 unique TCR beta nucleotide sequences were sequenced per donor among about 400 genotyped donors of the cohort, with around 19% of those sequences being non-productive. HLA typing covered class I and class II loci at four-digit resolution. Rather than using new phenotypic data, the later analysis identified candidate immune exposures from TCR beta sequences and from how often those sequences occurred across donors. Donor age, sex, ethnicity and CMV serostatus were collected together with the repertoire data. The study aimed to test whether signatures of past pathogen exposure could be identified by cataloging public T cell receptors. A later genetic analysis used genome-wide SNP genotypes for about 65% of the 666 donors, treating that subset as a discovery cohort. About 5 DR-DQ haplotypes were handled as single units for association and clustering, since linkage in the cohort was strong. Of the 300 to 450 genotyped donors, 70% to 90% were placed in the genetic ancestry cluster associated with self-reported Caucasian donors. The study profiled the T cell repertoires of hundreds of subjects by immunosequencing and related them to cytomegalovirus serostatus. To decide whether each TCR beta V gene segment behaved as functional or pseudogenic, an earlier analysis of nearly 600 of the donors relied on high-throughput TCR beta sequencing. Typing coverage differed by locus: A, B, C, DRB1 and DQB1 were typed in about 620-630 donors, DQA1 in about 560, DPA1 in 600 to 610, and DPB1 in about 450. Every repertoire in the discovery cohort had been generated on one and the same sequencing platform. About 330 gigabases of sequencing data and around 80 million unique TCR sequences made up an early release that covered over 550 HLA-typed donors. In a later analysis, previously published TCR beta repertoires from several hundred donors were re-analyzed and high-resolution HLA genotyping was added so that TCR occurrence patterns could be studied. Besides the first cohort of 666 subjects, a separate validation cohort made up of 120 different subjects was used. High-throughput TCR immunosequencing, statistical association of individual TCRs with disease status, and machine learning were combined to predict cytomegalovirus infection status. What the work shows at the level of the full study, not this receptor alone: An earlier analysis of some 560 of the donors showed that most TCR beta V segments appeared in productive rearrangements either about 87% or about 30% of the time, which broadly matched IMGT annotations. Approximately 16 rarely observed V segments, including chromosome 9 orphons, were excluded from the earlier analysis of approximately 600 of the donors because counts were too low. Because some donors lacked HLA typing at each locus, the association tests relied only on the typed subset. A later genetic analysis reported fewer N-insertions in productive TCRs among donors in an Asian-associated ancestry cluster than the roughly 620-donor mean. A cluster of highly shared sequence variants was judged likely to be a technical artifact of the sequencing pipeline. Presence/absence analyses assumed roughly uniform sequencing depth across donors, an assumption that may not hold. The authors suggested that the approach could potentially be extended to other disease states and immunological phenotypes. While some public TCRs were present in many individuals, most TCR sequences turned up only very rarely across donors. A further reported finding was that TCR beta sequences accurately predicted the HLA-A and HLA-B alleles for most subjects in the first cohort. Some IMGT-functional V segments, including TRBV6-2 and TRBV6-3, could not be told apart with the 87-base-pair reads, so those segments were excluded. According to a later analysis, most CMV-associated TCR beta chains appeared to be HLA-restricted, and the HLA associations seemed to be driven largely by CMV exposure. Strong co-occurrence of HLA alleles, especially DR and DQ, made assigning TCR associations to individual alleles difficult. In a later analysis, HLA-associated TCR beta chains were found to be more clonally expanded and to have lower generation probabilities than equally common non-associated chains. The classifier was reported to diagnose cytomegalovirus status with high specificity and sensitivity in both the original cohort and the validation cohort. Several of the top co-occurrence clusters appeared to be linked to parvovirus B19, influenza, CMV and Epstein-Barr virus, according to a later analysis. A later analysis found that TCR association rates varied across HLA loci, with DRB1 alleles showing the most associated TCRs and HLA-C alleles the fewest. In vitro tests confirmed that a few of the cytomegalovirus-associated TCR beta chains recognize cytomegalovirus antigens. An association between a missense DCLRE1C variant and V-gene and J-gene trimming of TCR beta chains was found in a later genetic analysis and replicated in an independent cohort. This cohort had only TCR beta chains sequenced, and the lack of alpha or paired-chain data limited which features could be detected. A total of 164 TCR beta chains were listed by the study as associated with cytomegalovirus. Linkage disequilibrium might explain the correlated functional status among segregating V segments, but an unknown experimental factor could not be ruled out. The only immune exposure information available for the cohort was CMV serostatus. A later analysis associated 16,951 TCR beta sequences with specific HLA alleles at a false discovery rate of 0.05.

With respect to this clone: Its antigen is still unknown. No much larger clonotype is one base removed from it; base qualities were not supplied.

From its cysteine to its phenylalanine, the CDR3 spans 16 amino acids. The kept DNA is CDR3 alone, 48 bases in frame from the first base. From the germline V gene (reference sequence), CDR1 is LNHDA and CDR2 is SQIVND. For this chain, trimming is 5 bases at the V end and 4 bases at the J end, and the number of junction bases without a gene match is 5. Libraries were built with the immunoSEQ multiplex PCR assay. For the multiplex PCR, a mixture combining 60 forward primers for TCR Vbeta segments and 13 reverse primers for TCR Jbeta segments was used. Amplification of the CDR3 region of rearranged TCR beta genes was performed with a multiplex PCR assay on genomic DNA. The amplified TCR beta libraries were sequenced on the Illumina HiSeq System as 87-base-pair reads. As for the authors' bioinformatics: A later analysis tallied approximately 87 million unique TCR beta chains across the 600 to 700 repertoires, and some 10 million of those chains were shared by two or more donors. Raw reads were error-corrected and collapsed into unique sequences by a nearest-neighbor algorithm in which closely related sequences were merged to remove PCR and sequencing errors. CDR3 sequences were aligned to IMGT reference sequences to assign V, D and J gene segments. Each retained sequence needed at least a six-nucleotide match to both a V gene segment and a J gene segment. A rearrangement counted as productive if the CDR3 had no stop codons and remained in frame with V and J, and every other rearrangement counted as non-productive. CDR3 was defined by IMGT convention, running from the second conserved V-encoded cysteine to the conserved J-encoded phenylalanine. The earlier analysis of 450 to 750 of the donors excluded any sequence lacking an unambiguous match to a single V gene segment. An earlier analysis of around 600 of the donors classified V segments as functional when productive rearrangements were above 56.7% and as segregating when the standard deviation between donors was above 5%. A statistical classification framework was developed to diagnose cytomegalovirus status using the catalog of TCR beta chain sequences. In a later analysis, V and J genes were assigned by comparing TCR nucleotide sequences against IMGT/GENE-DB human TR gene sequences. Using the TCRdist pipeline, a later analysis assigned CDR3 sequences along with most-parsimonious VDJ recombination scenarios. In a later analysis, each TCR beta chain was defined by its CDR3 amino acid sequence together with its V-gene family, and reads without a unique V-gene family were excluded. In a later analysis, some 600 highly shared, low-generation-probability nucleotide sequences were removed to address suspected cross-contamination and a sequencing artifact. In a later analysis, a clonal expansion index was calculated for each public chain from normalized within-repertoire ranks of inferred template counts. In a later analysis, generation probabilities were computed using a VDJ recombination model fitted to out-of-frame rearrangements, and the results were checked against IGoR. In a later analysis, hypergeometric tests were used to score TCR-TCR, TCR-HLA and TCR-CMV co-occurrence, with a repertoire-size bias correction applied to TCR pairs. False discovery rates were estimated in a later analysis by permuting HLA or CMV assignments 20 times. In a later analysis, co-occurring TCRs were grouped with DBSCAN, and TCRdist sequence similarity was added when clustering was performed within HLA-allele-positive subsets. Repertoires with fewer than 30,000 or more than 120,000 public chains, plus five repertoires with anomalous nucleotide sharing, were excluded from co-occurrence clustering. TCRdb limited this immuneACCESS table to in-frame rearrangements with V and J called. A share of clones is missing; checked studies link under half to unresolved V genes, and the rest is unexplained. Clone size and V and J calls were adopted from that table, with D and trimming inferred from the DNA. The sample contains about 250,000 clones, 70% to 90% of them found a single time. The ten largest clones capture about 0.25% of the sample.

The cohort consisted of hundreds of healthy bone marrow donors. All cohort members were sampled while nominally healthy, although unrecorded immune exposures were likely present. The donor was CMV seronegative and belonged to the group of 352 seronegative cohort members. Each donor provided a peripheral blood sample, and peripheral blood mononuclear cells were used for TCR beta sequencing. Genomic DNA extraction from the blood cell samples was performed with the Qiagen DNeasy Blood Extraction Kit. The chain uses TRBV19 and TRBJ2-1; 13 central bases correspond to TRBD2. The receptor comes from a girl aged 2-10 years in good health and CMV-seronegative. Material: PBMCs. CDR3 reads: CASSPETSGGYNEQFF. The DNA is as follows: TGTGCCAGTAGTCCCGAGACTAGCGGGGGGTACAATGAGCAGTTCTTC.